This TCR beta chain was identified during a study of a mutant IDH1 vaccine in newly diagnosed glioma. Study background: Before enrollment, the patients had been treated with radiotherapy alone, temozolomide alone, or both together. Most of them had received both.

The CDR3 is made up of 14 amino acids. Germline-derived CDR1 and CDR2 are SNHLY and FYNNEI. V was trimmed by 7 bases and J by 5 bases, leaving 17 bases between them. Study outcomes and limitations: Pseudoprogression seemed unrelated to changes in top peripheral T cell clonotypes.

Sequencing used immunoSEQ multiplex PCR; TCRdb keeps in-frame clones, though not all of them. The sample shows some 87,000 clones, roughly 78% of them seen only once. Concerning this clone itself: The antigen is not known.

This sample's time point: baseline, week 1 (first vaccination visit). The treatment is: pre-vaccination baseline after standard-of-care therapy. The donors' diagnosis was new WHO grade 3 or 4 astrocytoma that was IDH1-mutant and ATRX-lost. This TCR came from a middle-aged man with glioma. Sequences were derived from PBMCs, sampled from a glioma patient treated with radiotherapy, temozolomide or both. The gene calls are TRBV2 and TRBJ1-1; weak D call: TRBD1 (5 bases). CDR3 in amino acids: CASKGMGRGTEAFF. CDR3 DNA sequence: TGTGCCAGCAAGGGTATGGGGCGAGGGACTGAAGCTTTCTTT. The whole variable domain, remainder taken from reference TRBV2 and TRBJ1-1, is EPEVTQTPSHQVTQMGQEVILRCVPISNHLYFYWYRQILGQKVEFLVSFYNNEISEKSEIFDDQFSVERPDGSNFTLKIRSTKLEDSAMYFCASKGMGRGTEAFFGQGTRLTVV.